This T cell receptor beta chain was identified in a study of blood T cell repertoires in COVID-19. Study at large: Sites across the United States, Italy and Spain contributed samples from acute and convalescent COVID-19. The cDNA or gDNA used as material had been derived from T cells, B-cell-depleted T cells, or PBMCs.

Source study methods: Reference gene primer amplification in the assay estimated nucleated cell counts. Only in-frame clones appear in the TCRdb table, and some are missing; sequencing was by immunoSEQ multiplex PCR. The V and J calls and clone size were taken over from that table, and D and trimming were inferred from the DNA. The table shows hundreds of thousands of clones, with roughly 89% occurring only once. CDR3 length equals 14 residues. Trimming left V 6 bases short and J 4 bases short, with 14 bases between. Germline CDR1 and CDR2: SNHLY and FYNNEI. This chain connects TRBV2 to TRBJ2-3, with unresolved D. The sample consisted of peripheral blood. This receptor was obtained from a woman aged 30 to 39 with active or convalescent COVID-19. CDR3 coding DNA: TGTGCCAGCAGCTCCCCTGCGAGAGCAGATACGCAGTATTTT. Its translation: CASSSPARADTQYF. The full variable domain, with the rest looked up from reference TRBV2 and TRBJ2-3, is EPEVTQTPSHQVTQMGQEVILRCVPISNHLYFYWYRQILGQKVEFLVSFYNNEISEKSEIFDDQFSVERPDGSNFTLKIRSTKLEDSAMYFCASSSPARADTQYFGPGTRLTVL.